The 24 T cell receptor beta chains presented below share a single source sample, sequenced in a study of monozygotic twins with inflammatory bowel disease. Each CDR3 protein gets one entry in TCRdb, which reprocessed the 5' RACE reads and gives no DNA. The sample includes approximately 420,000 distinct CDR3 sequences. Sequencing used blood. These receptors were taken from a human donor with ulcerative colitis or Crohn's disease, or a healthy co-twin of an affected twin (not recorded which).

CDR3 sequence reads: CATQRGTQTHTEAFF. The chain carries TRBV12-3 or TRBV12-4 and TRBJ1-1; TCRdb's D call, TRBD1, is unchecked because there is no DNA. The CDR3 consists of 15 residues.

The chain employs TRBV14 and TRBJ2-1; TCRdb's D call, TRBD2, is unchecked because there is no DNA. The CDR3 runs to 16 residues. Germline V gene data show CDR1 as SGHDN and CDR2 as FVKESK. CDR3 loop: CASSQDSGRASDEQFF.

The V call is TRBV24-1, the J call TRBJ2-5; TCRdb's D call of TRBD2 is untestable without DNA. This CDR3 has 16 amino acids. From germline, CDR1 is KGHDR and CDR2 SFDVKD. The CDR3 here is CATSDSGTSGRPTQYF.

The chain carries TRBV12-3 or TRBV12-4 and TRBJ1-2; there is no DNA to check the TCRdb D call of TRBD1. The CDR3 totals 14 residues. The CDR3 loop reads CASSPQQGAVGYTF.

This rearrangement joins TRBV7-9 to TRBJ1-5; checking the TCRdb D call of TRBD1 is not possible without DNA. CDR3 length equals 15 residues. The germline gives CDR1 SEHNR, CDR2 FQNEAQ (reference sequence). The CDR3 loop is CASSSTGGLNQPQHF.

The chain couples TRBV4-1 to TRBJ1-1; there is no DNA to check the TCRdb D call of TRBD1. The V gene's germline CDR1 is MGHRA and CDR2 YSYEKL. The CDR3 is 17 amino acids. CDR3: CASSQNSVGTSWTEAFF.

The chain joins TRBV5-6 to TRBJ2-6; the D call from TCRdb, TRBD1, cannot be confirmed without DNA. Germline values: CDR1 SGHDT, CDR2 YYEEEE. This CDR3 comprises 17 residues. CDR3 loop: CASRTTPGGVGANVLTF.

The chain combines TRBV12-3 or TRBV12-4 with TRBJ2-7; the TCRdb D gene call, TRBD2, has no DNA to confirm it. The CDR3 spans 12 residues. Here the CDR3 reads CATSTPAGEQYF.

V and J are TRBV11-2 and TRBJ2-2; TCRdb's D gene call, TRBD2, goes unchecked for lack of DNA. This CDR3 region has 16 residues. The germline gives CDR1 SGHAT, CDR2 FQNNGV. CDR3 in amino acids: CASSQLSGRGPGELFF.

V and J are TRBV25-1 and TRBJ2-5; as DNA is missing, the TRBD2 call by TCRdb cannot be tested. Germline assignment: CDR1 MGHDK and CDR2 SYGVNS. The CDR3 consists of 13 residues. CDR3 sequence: CATRGTAEGTQYF.

This chain's CDR3 is CAWRKYTGELFF. The chain carries TRBV30 and TRBJ2-2. This CDR3 is 12 amino acids long. CDR1 GTSNPN and CDR2 SVGIG come from the germline V gene (reference sequence).

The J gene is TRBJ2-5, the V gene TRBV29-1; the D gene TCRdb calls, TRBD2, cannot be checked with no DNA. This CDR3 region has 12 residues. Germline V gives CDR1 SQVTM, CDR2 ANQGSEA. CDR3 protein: CSVELALETQYF.

CDR3: CASSTRGLSTEAFF. The V gene is TRBV5-1, the J gene TRBJ1-1; TCRdb indicates TRBD1, and absent DNA this call remains unverified. Germline V gives CDR1 SGHRS, CDR2 YFSETQ. The CDR3 totals 14 residues.

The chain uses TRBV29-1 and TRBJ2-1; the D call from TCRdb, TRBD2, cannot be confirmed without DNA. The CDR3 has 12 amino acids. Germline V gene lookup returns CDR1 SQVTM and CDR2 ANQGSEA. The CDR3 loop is CSATSGTNEQFF.

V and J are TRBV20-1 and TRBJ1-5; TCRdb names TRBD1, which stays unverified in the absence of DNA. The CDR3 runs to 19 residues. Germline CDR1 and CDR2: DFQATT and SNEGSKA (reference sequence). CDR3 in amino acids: CSARPAGTGGSYSNQPQHF.

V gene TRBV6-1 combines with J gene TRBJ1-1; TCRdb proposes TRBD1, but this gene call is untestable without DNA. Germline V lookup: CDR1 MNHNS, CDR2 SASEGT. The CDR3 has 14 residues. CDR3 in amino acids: CASSDWTLNTEAFF.

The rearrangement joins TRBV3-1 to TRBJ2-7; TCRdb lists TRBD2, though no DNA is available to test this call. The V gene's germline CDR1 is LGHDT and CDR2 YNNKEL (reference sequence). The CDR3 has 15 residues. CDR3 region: CASSRRAGEAYEQYF.

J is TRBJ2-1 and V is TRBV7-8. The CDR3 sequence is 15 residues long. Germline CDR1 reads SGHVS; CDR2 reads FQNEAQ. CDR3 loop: CASSPEGGAYNEQFF.

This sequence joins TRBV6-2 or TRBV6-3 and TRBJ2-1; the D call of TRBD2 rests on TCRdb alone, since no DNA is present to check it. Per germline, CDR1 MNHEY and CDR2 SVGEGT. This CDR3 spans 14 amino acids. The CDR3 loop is CASSRAGGSAEQFF.

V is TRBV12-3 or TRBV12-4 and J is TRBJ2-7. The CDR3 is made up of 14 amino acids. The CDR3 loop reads CASSFRRGSHEQYF.

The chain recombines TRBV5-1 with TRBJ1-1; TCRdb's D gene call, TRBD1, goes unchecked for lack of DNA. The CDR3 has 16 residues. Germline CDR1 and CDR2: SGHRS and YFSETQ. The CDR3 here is CASSLGDRERGTEAFF.

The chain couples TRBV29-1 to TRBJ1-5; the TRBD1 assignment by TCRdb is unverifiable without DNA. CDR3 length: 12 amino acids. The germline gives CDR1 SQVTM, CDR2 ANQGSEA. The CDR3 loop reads CSARDPNQPQHF.

CDR3: CASKNRLNSPLHF. The V and J genes are TRBV19 and TRBJ1-6; the D gene TCRdb calls, TRBD1, cannot be checked with no DNA. This CDR3 is built from 13 residues. Per the germline V gene, CDR1 is LNHDA and CDR2 is SQIVND (reference sequence).

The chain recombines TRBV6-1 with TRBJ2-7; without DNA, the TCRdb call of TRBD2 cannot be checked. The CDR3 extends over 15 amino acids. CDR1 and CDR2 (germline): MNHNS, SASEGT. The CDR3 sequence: CASRRSAGGHYEQYF.